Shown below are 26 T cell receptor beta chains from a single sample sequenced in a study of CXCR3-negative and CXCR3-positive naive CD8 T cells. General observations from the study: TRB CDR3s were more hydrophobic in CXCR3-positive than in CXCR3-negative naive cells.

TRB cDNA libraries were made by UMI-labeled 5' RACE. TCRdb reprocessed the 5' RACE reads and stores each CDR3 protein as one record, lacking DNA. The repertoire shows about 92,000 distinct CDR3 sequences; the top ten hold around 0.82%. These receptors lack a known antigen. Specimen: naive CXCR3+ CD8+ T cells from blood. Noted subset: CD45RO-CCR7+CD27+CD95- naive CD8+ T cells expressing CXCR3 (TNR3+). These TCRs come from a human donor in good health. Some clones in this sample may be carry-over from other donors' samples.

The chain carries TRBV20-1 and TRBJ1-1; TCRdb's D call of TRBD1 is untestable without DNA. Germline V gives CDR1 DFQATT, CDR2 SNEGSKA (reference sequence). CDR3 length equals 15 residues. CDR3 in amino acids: CSARYPQGGETEAFF.

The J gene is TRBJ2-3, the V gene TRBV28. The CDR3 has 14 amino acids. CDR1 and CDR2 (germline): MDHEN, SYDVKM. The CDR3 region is CASSLGTNTDTQYF.

The CDR3 loop is CASSIQGSNTGELFF. This sequence joins TRBV7-6 and TRBJ2-2; lacking DNA, the TRBD1 call made by TCRdb goes unchecked. CDR3 length: 15 amino acids. Germline loops: CDR1 SGHVS, CDR2 FNYEAQ.

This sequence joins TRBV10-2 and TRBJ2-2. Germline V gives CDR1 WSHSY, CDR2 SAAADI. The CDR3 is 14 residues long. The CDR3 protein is CASSGLANTGELFF.

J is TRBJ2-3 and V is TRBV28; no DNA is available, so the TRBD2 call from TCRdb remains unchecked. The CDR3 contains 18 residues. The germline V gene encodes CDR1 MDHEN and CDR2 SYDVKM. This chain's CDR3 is CASSFPPPAGVPGDTQYF.

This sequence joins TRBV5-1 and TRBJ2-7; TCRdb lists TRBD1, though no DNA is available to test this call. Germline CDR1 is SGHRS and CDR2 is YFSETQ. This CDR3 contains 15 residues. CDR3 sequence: CASSPRSGQVYEQYF.

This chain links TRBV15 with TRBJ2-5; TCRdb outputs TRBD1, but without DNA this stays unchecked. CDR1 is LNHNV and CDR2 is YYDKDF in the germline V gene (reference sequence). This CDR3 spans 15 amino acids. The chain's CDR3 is CATSRGQGDTETQYF.

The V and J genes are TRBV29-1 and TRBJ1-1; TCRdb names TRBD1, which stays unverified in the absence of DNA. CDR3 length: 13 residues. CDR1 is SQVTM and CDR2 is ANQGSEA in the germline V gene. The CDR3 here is CSAAGAVNTEAFF.

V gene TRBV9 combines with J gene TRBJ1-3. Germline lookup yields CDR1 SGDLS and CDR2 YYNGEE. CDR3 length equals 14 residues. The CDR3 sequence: CASSGGGSGNTIYF.

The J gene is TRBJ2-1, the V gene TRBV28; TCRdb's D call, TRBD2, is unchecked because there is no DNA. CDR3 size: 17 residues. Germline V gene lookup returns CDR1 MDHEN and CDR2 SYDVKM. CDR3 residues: CASSLGTRLAGVYEQFF.

The CDR3 reads CASSLLSGSGAYEQYF. The chain is built from TRBV28 and TRBJ2-7; TCRdb proposes TRBD2, but this gene call is untestable without DNA. Per germline, CDR1 MDHEN and CDR2 SYDVKM. This CDR3 is 16 amino acids long.

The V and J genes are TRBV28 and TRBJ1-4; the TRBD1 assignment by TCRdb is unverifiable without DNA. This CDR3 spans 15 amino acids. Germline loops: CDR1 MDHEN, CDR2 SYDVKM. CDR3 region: CASSPAIRDGEKLFF.

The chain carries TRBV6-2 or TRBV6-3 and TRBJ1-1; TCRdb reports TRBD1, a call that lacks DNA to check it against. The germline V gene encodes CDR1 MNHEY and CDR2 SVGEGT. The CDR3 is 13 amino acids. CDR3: CASSQGRLTEAFF.

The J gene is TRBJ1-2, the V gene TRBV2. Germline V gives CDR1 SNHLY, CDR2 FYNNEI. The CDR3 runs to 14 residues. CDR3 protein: CASSTGLLNYGYTF.

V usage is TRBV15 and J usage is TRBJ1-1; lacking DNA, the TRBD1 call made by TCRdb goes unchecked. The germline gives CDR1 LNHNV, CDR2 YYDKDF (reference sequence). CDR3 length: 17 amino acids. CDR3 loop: CATSRGARGYPGDEAFF. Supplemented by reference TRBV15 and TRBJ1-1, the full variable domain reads DAMVIQNPRYQVTQFGKPVTLSCSQTLNHNVMYWYQQKSSQAPKLLFHYYDKDFNNEADTPDNFQSRRPNTSFCFLDIRSPGLGDTAMYLCATSRGARGYPGDEAFFGQGTRLTVV.

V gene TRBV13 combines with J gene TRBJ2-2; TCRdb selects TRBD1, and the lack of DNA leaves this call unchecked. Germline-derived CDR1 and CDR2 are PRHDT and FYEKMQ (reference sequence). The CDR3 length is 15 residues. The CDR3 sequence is CASSPGTGGTGELFF.

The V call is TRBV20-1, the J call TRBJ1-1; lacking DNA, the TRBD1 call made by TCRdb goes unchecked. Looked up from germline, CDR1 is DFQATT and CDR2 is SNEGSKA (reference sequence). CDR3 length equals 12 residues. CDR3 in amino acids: CSVPQGATEAFF.

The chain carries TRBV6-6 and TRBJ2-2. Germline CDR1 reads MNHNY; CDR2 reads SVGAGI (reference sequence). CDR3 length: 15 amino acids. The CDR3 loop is CASSYSGVHTGELFF.

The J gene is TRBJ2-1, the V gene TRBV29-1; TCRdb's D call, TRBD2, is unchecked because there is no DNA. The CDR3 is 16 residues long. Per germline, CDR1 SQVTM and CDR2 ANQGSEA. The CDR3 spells CSGRGSGLAAHNEQFF.

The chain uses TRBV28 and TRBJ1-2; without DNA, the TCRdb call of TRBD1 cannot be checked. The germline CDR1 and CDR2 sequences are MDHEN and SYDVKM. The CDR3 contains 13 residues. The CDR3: CASSQGAVYGYTF.

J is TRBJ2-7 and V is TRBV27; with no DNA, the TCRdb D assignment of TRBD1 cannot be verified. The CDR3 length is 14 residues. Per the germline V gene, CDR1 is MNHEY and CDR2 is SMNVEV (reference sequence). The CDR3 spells CASKTGGRGYEQYF.

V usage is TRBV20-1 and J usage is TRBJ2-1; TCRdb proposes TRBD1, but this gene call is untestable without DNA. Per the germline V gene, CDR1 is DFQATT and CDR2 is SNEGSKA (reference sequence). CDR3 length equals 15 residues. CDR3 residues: CSARTVFSSYNEQFF.

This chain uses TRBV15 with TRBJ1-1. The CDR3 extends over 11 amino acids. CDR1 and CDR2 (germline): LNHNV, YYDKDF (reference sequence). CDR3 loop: CATGIGTEAFF.

The CDR3 loop reads CAITSLNRQGGGYTF. The chain has TRBV10-3 and TRBJ1-2; checking the TCRdb D call of TRBD1 is not possible without DNA. Germline assignment: CDR1 ENHRY and CDR2 SYGVKD. This CDR3 spans 15 amino acids.

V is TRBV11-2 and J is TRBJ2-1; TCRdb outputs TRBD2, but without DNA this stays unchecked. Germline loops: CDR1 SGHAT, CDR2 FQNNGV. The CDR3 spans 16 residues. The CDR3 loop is CASSLDPSGEYNEQFF.

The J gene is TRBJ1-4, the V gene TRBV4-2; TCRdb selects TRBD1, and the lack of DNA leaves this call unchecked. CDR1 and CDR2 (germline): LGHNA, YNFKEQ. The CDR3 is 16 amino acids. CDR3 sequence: CASSQDRGTGGEKLFF.